This entry is about one TCR beta chain. Sequenced by immunoSEQ multiplex PCR; TCRdb stores in-frame clones only, minus some. Here the sample spans over 90,000 clones, about 86% being singletons. This sample is part of a study of blood T cell repertoires in COVID-19. This CDR3 is built from 15 residues. Per germline, CDR1 SGHVS and CDR2 FNYEAQ. V was clipped by 5 bases and J by 1 base; unmatched bases: 6. This sequence joins TRBV7-6 and TRBJ1-1; the match to TRBD1 covers 8 bases. Specimen: peripheral blood. The sequence was obtained from a woman in her fifties or sixties in a cohort sampled during active or convalescent COVID-19. The CDR3 spells CASSRMGQANTEAFF. In DNA form, the CDR3 reads TGTGCCAGCAGCCGAATGGGACAGGCGAACACTGAAGCTTTCTTT.